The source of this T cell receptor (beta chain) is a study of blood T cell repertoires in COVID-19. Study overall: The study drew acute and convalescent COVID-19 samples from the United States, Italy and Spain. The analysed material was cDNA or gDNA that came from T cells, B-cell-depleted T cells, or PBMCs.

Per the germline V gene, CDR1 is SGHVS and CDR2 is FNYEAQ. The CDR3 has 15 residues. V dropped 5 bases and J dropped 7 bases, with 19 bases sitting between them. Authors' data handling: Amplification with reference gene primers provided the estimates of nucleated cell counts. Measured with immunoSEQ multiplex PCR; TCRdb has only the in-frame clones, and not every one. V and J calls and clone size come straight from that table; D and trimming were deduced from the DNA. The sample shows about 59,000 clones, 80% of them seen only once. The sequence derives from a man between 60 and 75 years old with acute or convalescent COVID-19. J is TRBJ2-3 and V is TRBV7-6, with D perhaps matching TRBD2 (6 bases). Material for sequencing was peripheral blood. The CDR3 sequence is CASSRDLAEGYTQYF. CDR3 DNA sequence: TGTGCCAGCAGCCGGGACTTAGCGGAGGGATATACGCAGTATTTT.